One T cell receptor beta chain is described in this entry. The germline V gene encodes CDR1 SEHNR and CDR2 FQNEAQ (reference sequence). The CDR3 spans 15 residues. V was pared by 8 bases and J by 0 bases, with 8 bases of the junction left unmatched. The source of the sample is a study of blood T cell repertoires in COVID-19. Study summary: Nucleic acid was either cDNA or gDNA, and it came from T cells, B-cell-depleted T cells, or PBMCs.

Authors' methods: Quantification of nucleated cells was approximated via reference gene primer amplification. Assay used: immunoSEQ multiplex PCR; TCRdb lists only in-frame clones, some missing. Clone size and the V and J calls come from that table; the DNA yielded D and trimming. The table shows some 290,000 clones, with roughly 88% occurring only once. The TCR was taken from a woman younger than 45 with COVID-19, enrolled during active disease. The rearrangement uses TRBV7-9 and TRBJ1-1, with 8 bases that match TRBD1. Sequenced material: peripheral blood. The CDR3 protein is CASATRGQLNTEAFF. The CDR3 DNA sequence: TGTGCCAGCGCTACCAGGGGGCAACTGAACACTGAAGCTTTCTTT.